A selection of T cell receptor beta chains follows, all from one sample in a study of shared clonotypes between healthy human individuals. This table comes from immunoSEQ multiplex PCR, and its TCRdb copy is limited to in-frame clones, with some not included. Seen here are 450,000 to 600,000 clones, 79% observed once, and the top ten hold approximately 12%. Material for sequencing was PBMCs. The origin of the receptors is a woman aged 40-49 years in good health. Some clones in this sample may be carry-over from other donors' samples. CDR3s include the opening cysteine and the closing phenylalanine or tryptophan. Each record gives: J gene, clone size, D gene, CDR3 length, V gene, CDR3 DNA, CDR3 protein. D genes are given only for firm matches. A clone size is listed for some rows: how often the clone was seen (once, few, many), or a class if it is expanded.

>TRBJ2-3|once|TRBD2|16|TRBV19
TGTGCCAGTAGTGTTAGCGGGAGGTCCCTCACAGATACGCAGTATTTT
CASSVSGRSLTDTQYF
>TRBJ2-7|once|-|12|TRBV5-1
TGCGCCAGCAGCCCTCAGGGGTACGAGCAGTACTTC
CASSPQGYEQYF
>TRBJ2-7|few|-|13|TRBV10-2
TGCGCCAGCAGTGAGTCTAGGGTTGACGAGCAGTACTTC
CASSESRVDEQYF
>TRBJ1-6|many|-|15|TRBV7-2
TGTGCCAGCAGTCCCGTGCCAGTTTTTAATTCACCCCTCCACTTT
CASSPVPVFNSPLHF
>TRBJ2-5|-|-|15|TRBV15
TGTGCCACCAGCAGGCAACTGAATGGGGTAGAGACCCAGTACTTC
CATSRQLNGVETQYF
>TRBJ2-5|few|-|15|TRBV10-1
TGCGCCAGCAGTGAGGCGGGTGGCGGGCAAGAGACCCAGTACTTC
CASSEAGGGQETQYF
>TRBJ2-2|few|TRBD2|16|TRBV9
TGTGCCAGCAGCGTGAGCGGGGCTCCGAACACCGGGGAGCTGTTTTTT
CASSVSGAPNTGELFF
>TRBJ2-7|-|-|13|TRBV28
TGTGCCAGCAGCCCATGGGACTCCTACGAGCAGTACTTC
CASSPWDSYEQYF
>TRBJ2-1|once|-|14|TRBV19
TGTGCCAGTAGTCTGGGGAGCTCCTACAATGAGCAGTTCTTC
CASSLGSSYNEQFF
>TRBJ2-1|-|-|14|TRBV5-6
TGTGCCAGCAGCTTTCCAGGCCGACACAATGAGCAGTTCTTC
CASSFPGRHNEQFF
>TRBJ1-5|-|TRBD1|14|TRBV6-1
TGTGCCAGCACCCCGGGACAGACCAATCAGCCCCAGCATTTT
CASTPGQTNQPQHF
>TRBJ2-3|-|-|14|TRBV9
TGTGCCAGCAGCGTAGCAACTCCCCAGGATACGCAGTATTTT
CASSVATPQDTQYF
>TRBJ1-1|once|TRBD1|15|TRBV27
TGTGCCAGCAGTGCGACGGACAGGAGAAACACTGAAGCTTTCTTT
CASSATDRRNTEAFF
>TRBJ1-2|-|-|15|TRBV2
TGTGCCAGCAGTGAAATAAGGGACGTCGCCTATGGCTACACCTTC
CASSEIRDVAYGYTF
>TRBJ2-1|-|TRBD1|15|TRBV5-1
TGCGCCAGCAGCCCGGGACAGGGGGCATACAATGAGCAGTTCTTC
CASSPGQGAYNEQFF
>TRBJ2-7|-|TRBD1|14|TRBV7-9
TGTGCCAGCAGTACCGGGACAGGGGTATACGAGCAGTACTTC
CASSTGTGVYEQYF
>TRBJ1-1|-|TRBD1|16|TRBV27
TGTGCCAGCAGACCTAATCCGACAGGGTGGAACACTGAAGCTTTCTTT
CASRPNPTGWNTEAFF
>TRBJ1-5|-|TRBD1|15|TRBV19
TGTGCCAGTAGTCCAACAGGGGGCTACAATCAGCCCCAGCATTTT
CASSPTGGYNQPQHF
>TRBJ1-4|-|-|11|TRBV11-2
TGTGCCAGCAGCTTAGGCGAAAAACTGTTTTTT
CASSLGEKLFF
>TRBJ1-2|many|-|15|TRBV6-1
TGTGCCAGCAGTGAAGAAGGATGGGGTCGCTATGGCTACACCTTC
CASSEEGWGRYGYTF
>TRBJ2-1|-|-|13|TRBV7-6
TGTGCCAGCAGCTTAAGGACTCCGCCTGAGCAGTTCTTC
CASSLRTPPEQFF
>TRBJ2-5|-|TRBD2|17|TRBV28
TGTGCCAGCAGTTTCGGACTAGCGGGAGTGCGGCTGGGGACCCAGTACTTC
CASSFGLAGVRLGTQYF
>TRBJ1-2|-|TRBD1|14|TRBV2
TGTGCCAGCAGTTTCCGGGACAGGGGCTATGGCTACACCTTC
CASSFRDRGYGYTF
>TRBJ2-3|-|TRBD2|15|TRBV10-2
TGCGCCAGCAGTGAGGTCGGACTAGCGTCATATACGCAGTATTTT
CASSEVGLASYTQYF
>TRBJ1-2|-|-|17|TRBV4-1
TGCGCCAGCAGCCAAGGGGTAAGGGGAGGAGAGTTCTATGGCTACACCTTC
CASSQGVRGGEFYGYTF
>TRBJ2-4|-|TRBD2|14|TRBV11-1
TGTGCCAGCAGCTTAGGAACTAGCGGACACCTTCAGTACTTC
CASSLGTSGHLQYF
>TRBJ1-5|-|TRBD1|15|TRBV28
TGTGCCAGCAGCCTCGGGACAGGGTTTTTTCAGCCCCAGCATTTT
CASSLGTGFFQPQHF
>TRBJ1-6|once|-|12|TRBV5-4
TGTGCCAGCAGCGAACAGGCTTCACCCCTCCACTTT
CASSEQASPLHF
>TRBJ2-3|-|TRBD2|16|TRBV28
TGTGCCAGCAGTATTCTTCGGACTAGTGCGACAGATACGCAGTATTTT
CASSILRTSATDTQYF
>TRBJ2-7|-|TRBD2|17|TRBV25-1
TGTGCCAGCAGAGCCTCTAGCGGGAGGAAGAGCTCCTACGAGCAGTACTTC
CASRASSGRKSSYEQYF
>TRBJ1-1|-|TRBD1|16|TRBV30
TGTGCCTGGAGTGGGACAGGGGGCGCGGGTCCCACTGAAGCTTTCTTT
CAWSGTGGAGPTEAFF
>TRBJ1-1|-|TRBD1|13|TRBV5-4
TGTGCCAGCAGCTTGGACAGGGGGCGGGAGGCTTTCTTT
CASSLDRGREAFF
>TRBJ2-4|-|-|15|TRBV7-8
TGTGCCAGCAGCTTATCGGGTCAACCCAAAAACATTCAGTACTTC
CASSLSGQPKNIQYF
>TRBJ1-1|-|TRBD1|13|TRBV14
TGTGCCGGCGGACAGGGTTGGGACACTGAAGCTTTCTTT
CAGGQGWDTEAFF
>TRBJ2-2|-|-|11|TRBV20-1
TGCAGTGCTGGCAGGGCTGGGGAGCTGTTTTTT
CSAGRAGELFF
>TRBJ2-1|once|-|15|TRBV5-4
TGTGCCAGCAGCTCGAGGACTTTGGAGGGCAATGAGCAGTTCTTC
CASSSRTLEGNEQFF
>TRBJ2-1|-|-|14|TRBV19
TGTGCCAGGAGACTCGGAAGCTCCTACAATGAGCAGTTCTTC
CARRLGSSYNEQFF
>TRBJ1-2|-|TRBD1|15|TRBV27
TGTGCCAGCAGGAGGCCGGGACAGGGGGCGGGCGGCTACACCTTC
CASRRPGQGAGGYTF
>TRBJ2-5|-|TRBD1|16|TRBV4-1
TGCGCCAGCAGCCAACGAACGAACAGGGGTGGAGAGACCCAGTACTTC
CASSQRTNRGGETQYF
>TRBJ2-7|-|-|18|TRBV25-1
TGTGCCAGCAGTGAATCGGCAGGCAACCGCCCCCGATCCTACGAGCAGTACTTC
CASSESAGNRPRSYEQYF
>TRBJ2-5|-|TRBD1|15|TRBV2
TGTGCCAGCAACGGCGGGACAGGGGGCCGAAAGACCCAGTACTTC
CASNGGTGGRKTQYF
>TRBJ2-5|-|-|14|TRBV5-1
TGCGCCAGCAGCTCGAACAGGGTAGAAGAGACCCAGTACTTC
CASSSNRVEETQYF
>TRBJ2-7|-|TRBD2|19|TRBV4-3
TGCGCCAGCAGCCAAGGCATGGGACTAGCGGGAGGGCCCTCCTACGAGCAGTACTTC
CASSQGMGLAGGPSYEQYF
>TRBJ2-1|-|-|15|TRBV7-3
TGTGCCAGCAGCTTTCTAGGGAGTTCCTACAATGAGCAGTTCTTC
CASSFLGSSYNEQFF
>TRBJ2-5|-|TRBD2|17|TRBV7-8
TGTGCCAGCAGCCGTATGGGAGCGACCGTAGCGGGGGAGACCCAGTACTTC
CASSRMGATVAGETQYF
>TRBJ1-1|-|-|14|TRBV10-2
TGCGCCAGCAGCAAGGTCGGGGGGAACACTGAAGCTTTCTTT
CASSKVGGNTEAFF
>TRBJ2-3|few|TRBD2|14|TRBV9
TGTGCCAGCAGCGTAGACCTACTAGCGAATACGCAGTATTTT
CASSVDLLANTQYF
>TRBJ1-1|-|TRBD1|13|TRBV9
TGTGCCAGCAGCGCCAGACAGGGAATGCAGGCTTTCTTT
CASSARQGMQAFF
>TRBJ2-7|-|-|13|TRBV5-4
TGTGCCAGCAGCTTGAGGGTATCCTACGAGCAGTACTTC
CASSLRVSYEQYF
>TRBJ2-7|-|TRBD2|16|TRBV4-1
TGCGCCAGCAGCCAAGTCGTCCTAGCGGGCCCCTACGAGCAGTACTTC
CASSQVVLAGPYEQYF
>TRBJ1-4|-|-|11|TRBV29-1
TGCAGCGTTGGTGAGGAGGAAAAACTGTTTTTT
CSVGEEEKLFF
>TRBJ1-2|few|-|13|TRBV11-3
TGTGCCAGCAGCTTAAAAATGGGGTTTGGCTACACCTTC
CASSLKMGFGYTF
>TRBJ2-7|-|-|16|TRBV11-2
TGTGCCAGCAGCTTAGATGTTGGCGTCCGCCGGGGCGAGCAGTACTTC
CASSLDVGVRRGEQYF
>TRBJ1-2|-|-|13|TRBV4-1
TGCGCCAGCAGCCAAGTGGGGTGGGGTGGCTACACCTTC
CASSQVGWGGYTF
>TRBJ2-7|-|-|19|TRBV28
TGTGCCAGCAGTCCAGGGGGGTTCGCAGGGGTTGGCTTAGCCTACGAGCAGTACTTC
CASSPGGFAGVGLAYEQYF
>TRBJ2-7|-|TRBD2|16|TRBV15
TGTGCCACCAGCAGAGGCTCGGGGGGGCTACCCTACGAGCAGTACTTC
CATSRGSGGLPYEQYF
>TRBJ2-2|-|TRBD2|16|TRBV15
TGTGCCACCAGCGGAGGACTAGCGGGGAACACCGGGGAGCTGTTTTTT
CATSGGLAGNTGELFF
>TRBJ2-7|-|-|15|TRBV5-4
TGTGCCAGCAGCTTGCCAGGGGCGTACTCCTACGAGCAGTACTTC
CASSLPGAYSYEQYF
>TRBJ2-7|-|TRBD1|14|TRBV18
TGTGCCAGCTCACCAGGGGACAGGGGCTACGAGCAGTACTTC
CASSPGDRGYEQYF
>TRBJ2-4|-|-|17|TRBV15
TGTGCCACCAGCAGTCTGCGGACGGGTCTAGCCAAAAACATTCAGTACTTC
CATSSLRTGLAKNIQYF